Below, one TCR beta chain is given with its context. Antigen unknown. The V gene lost 2 bases and the J gene lost 5 bases, with 10 bases spanning the gap. Germline lookup yields CDR1 SGHRS and CDR2 YFSETQ. The CDR3 is made up of 13 amino acids. The method was immunoSEQ multiplex PCR; TCRdb's version includes in-frame clones alone and lacks a portion of them. The profile shows tens of thousands of clones, roughly 59% of them singletons. This sample is drawn from a study of cytotoxic CD8 clonotypes in ibrutinib-treated CLL. Study information: Mean yields were approximately 250,000 productive templates and around 98,000 productive rearrangements per sample.

Findings and caveats of the study: Having risen at ibrutinib response, clonality had fallen back toward baseline by progression. Contraction or stability on treatment was seen for public clonotypes, which were uncommon.

The chain uses TRBV5-1 and TRBJ2-5, with D possibly matching TRBD2 (6 bases). The sample was PBMCs, taken before ibrutinib treatment. The receptor's source is a human donor with chronic lymphocytic leukemia. The CDR3, as DNA: TGCGCCAGCAGCTTTGGGGGGTTGGAGACCCAGTACTTC. It specifies CASSFGGLETQYF.